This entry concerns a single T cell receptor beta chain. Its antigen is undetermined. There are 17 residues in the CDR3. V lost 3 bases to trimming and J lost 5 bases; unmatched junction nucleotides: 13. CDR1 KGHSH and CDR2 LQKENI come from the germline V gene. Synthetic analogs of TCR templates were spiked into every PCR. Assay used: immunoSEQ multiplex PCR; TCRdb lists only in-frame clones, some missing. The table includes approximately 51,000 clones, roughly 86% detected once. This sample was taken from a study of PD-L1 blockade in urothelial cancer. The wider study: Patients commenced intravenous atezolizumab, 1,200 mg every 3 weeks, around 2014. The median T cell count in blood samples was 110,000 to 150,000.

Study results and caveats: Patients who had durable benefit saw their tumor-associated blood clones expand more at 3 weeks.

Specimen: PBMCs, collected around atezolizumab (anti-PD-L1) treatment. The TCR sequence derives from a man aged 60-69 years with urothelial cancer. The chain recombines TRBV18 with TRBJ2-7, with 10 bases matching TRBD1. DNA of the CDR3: TGTGCCAGCTCACCCCACGCCGCTCGGACAGGGGGTCACGAGCAGTACTTC. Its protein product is CASSPHAARTGGHEQYF.